A single sample gave rise to the 18 T cell receptor beta chains below, sequenced in a study of blood T cell repertoires in COVID-19. Only in-frame clones appear in the TCRdb table, and some are missing; sequencing was by immunoSEQ multiplex PCR. Among a few hundred thousand clones listed, 85% to 90% were seen once. Sequences were obtained from PBMCs or T cells enriched from blood (not recorded which). The source is a woman aged 18-30 years who had recovered from COVID-19.

The chain joins TRBV2 to TRBJ2-7, with 9 bases that match TRBD1. The V and J ends lost 6 bases and 2 bases, in that order; junction bases with no gene match: 8. This CDR3 region has 15 residues. Germline V CDR1 and CDR2: SNHLY, FYNNEI. The CDR3 nucleotides read TGTGCCAGCAGCTTCTCCGGGACAGGGACCTACGAGCAGTACTTC. Amino acids: CASSFSGTGTYEQYF. Together with reference TRBV2 and TRBJ2-7, the CDR3 gives the full variable domain: EPEVTQTPSHQVTQMGQEVILRCVPISNHLYFYWYRQILGQKVEFLVSFYNNEISEKSEIFDDQFSVERPDGSNFTLKIRSTKLEDSAMYFCASSFSGTGTYEQYFGPGTRLTVT.

V usage is TRBV3-1 (or the pseudogene TRBV3-2) and J usage is TRBJ2-7; 12 bases match TRBD2. The V gene end was trimmed by 3 bases and the J gene end by 3 bases; junction bases not matched to a gene: 3. CDR3 size: 15 residues. CDR1 is LGHDT, CDR2 YNNKEL, per germline (reference sequence). The CDR3 spells CASSHSSGGDYEQYF. The DNA for the CDR3 is TGTGCCAGCAGCCACTCTAGCGGGGGGGACTACGAGCAGTACTTC.

The chain combines TRBV28 with TRBJ1-2, with 8 positions matching TRBD1. Germline CDR1 is MDHEN and CDR2 is SYDVKM. V lost 6 bases to trimming and J lost 3 bases; unmatched junction nucleotides: 6. The CDR3 length is 14 residues. CDR3 sequence: CASSPGQAHYGYTF. The CDR3 coding sequence is TGTGCCAGCAGCCCGGGACAGGCGCACTATGGCTACACCTTC.

The J gene is TRBJ1-5, the V gene TRBV7-6; 7 bases line up with TRBD1. J was trimmed by 4 bases and V by 5 bases; bases with no gene match: 5. Germline CDR1 reads SGHVS; CDR2 reads FNYEAQ. The length of the CDR3 is 14 residues. CDR3 residues: CASSLGTENQPQHF. The DNA of the CDR3 is TGTGCCAGCAGCCTGGGGACAGAGAATCAGCCCCAGCATTTT.

The chain employs TRBV10-2 and TRBJ1-2; D perhaps matches TRBD1 (5 bases). The V end lost 6 bases, the J end lost 6 bases, and 11 bases lay between the germline ends. Germline-derived CDR1 and CDR2 are WSHSY and SAAADI. CDR3 size: 12 residues. CDR3 in amino acids: CASSAATDGYTF. CDR3 sequence (DNA): TGCGCCAGCAGCGCCGCGACAGATGGCTACACCTTC.

The chain carries TRBV2 and TRBJ2-1; TRBD2 matches at 16 bases. The J segment lost 9 bases and the V segment lost 6 bases, leaving 8 bases of the junction unmatched. The CDR3 is 16 amino acids. The germline V gene encodes CDR1 SNHLY and CDR2 FYNNEI. CDR3 coding DNA: TGTGCCAGCAGGACGGGACTAGCGGGGGGGCCTGGTGAGCAGTTCTTC. Residues: CASRTGLAGGPGEQFF. The full variable domain, completed using reference TRBV2 and TRBJ2-1, is EPEVTQTPSHQVTQMGQEVILRCVPISNHLYFYWYRQILGQKVEFLVSFYNNEISEKSEIFDDQFSVERPDGSNFTLKIRSTKLEDSAMYFCASRTGLAGGPGEQFFGPGTRLTVL.

V gene TRBV12-3 or TRBV12-4 combines with J gene TRBJ1-2, with D tentatively TRBD1 (6 bases). V was shortened by 6 bases and J by 3 bases, with 11 bases between the two germline ends. The CDR3 spans 13 residues. The CDR3 spells CASSPGDHYGYTF. CDR3 sequence (DNA): TGTGCCAGCAGCCCAGGGGATCACTATGGCTACACCTTC.

The chain employs TRBV6-5 and TRBJ2-7; 7 positions agree with TRBD2. The length of the CDR3 is 15 residues. CDR1 and CDR2 from the germline V gene are MNHEY and SVGAGI. The trim removed 0 bases at V and 6 bases at J, leaving 8 bases unmatched. The CDR3 DNA is TGTGCCAGCAGTTACTCGGGGCTAGCGGAGCGCGAGCAGTACTTC. This translates into CASSYSGLAEREQYF.

The J gene is TRBJ2-5, the V gene TRBV3-1 (or the pseudogene TRBV3-2); 14 bases are a match to TRBD2. The CDR3 is 16 residues long. V dropped 3 bases and J dropped 5; count of bases not matched to a gene: 5. The germline V gene has CDR1 LGHDT and CDR2 YNNKEL (reference sequence). The CDR3 region has the DNA TGTGCCAGCAGCCACCCGGGACTAGCGGGGGAGGAGACCCAGTACTTC. Translation: CASSHPGLAGEETQYF.

In nucleotides, the CDR3 is TGCGCCAGCAGCCTGACCGGGACAGGGGGCGTGAGAGGCTACACCTTC. Translated, it gives CASSLTGTGGVRGYTF. This sequence joins TRBV5-1 and TRBJ1-2; 12 nucleotides match TRBD1. Germline trimming cut 4 bases from V and 8 bases from J; bases unmatched to any gene: 12. CDR1 SGHRS and CDR2 YFSETQ come from the germline V gene. This CDR3 is 16 amino acids long.

This sequence joins TRBV2 and TRBJ1-4, with 7 positions matching TRBD1. CDR3 size: 13 residues. Looked up from germline, CDR1 is SNHLY and CDR2 is FYNNEI. The trim removed 8 bases at V and 12 bases at J, leaving 12 bases unmatched. The CDR3 sequence is CASSGGERVELFF. CDR3 nucleotides: TGTGCCAGCTCAGGGGGTGAAAGGGTGGAACTGTTTTTT.

This CDR3 reads CASSPGLEDDTQYF. The CDR3 nucleotides are TGCGCCAGCAGCCCGGGACTAGAAGACGATACGCAGTATTTT. The chain is built from TRBV5-1 and TRBJ2-3, with 8 bases fitting TRBD2. The CDR3 has 14 residues. Losses at the gene ends were 4 bases for V and 6 bases for J; bases not matched to a gene: 7. Germline CDR1 reads SGHRS; CDR2 reads YFSETQ.

The chain links TRBV19 to TRBJ1-5; D unclear. This CDR3 contains 16 residues. Trimming removed 3 bases at V and 2 bases at J, with 14 bases between. Germline CDR1 and CDR2: LNHDA and SQIVND (reference sequence). Written as DNA, the CDR3 is TGTGCCAGTAGTATCGGCAGGCCTGGTGGCAATCAGCCCCAGCATTTT. Translated, it gives CASSIGRPGGNQPQHF.

The genes are TRBV28 and TRBJ1-2; possibly TRBD1 for D (6 bases). CDR1 MDHEN and CDR2 SYDVKM come from the germline V gene. The CDR3 extends over 15 amino acids. V lost 2 bases and J 3 bases, leaving 13 bases between the germline ends. The CDR3 DNA follows: TGTGCCAGCAGTTTACGACAGGACCTATACTATGGCTACACCTTC. This gives the protein CASSLRQDLYYGYTF.

V usage is TRBV6-5 and J usage is TRBJ2-2; D gene uncertain. V dropped 6 bases and J dropped 7 bases, with 18 bases sitting between them. CDR1 and CDR2 (germline): MNHEY, SVGAGI. This CDR3 is built from 15 residues. CDR3 nucleotide sequence: TGTGCCAGCAGCCTAACTCCGAGTCGGGTCGGGGAGCTGTTTTTT. Translating it yields CASSLTPSRVGELFF.

The chain is built from TRBV13 and TRBJ2-7; 11 nucleotides agree with TRBD2. This CDR3 has 15 amino acids. Germline V lookup: CDR1 PRHDT, CDR2 FYEKMQ (reference sequence). The V and J ends lost 6 bases and 4 bases, in that order; junction bases with no gene match: 8. CDR3 sequence: CASSLAGTSGYEQYF. The CDR3 region has the DNA TGTGCCAGCAGTCTTGCCGGGACTAGCGGTTACGAGCAGTACTTC.

This clone appeared a single time. The rearrangement joins TRBV19 to TRBJ1-3; tentative D call: TRBD1 (5 bases). Trimming shortened V by 8 bases and J by 1 base, and 18 bases separated the two germline ends. The CDR3 covers 16 residues. Germline-derived CDR1 and CDR2 are LNHDA and SQIVND (reference sequence). The CDR3 region is CASSFLPQGSGNTIYF. The CDR3 DNA reads TGTGCCAGTTCCTTTTTGCCCCAGGGTTCTGGAAACACCATATATTTT.

V usage is TRBV5-1 and J usage is TRBJ2-1, with D uncertain. Trimming took 0 bases from V and 3 from J, leaving 4 bases between them. Germline-derived CDR1 and CDR2 are SGHRS and YFSETQ. The CDR3 extends over 13 amino acids. The CDR3 loop is CASSLEHYNEQFF. CDR3 nucleotides: TGCGCCAGCAGCTTGGAACACTACAATGAGCAGTTCTTC.